The clone carrying this T cell receptor (beta chain) was detected a few times. CDR1 is SEHNR and CDR2 is FQNEAQ in the germline V gene (reference sequence). V was trimmed by 3 bases and J by 1 base, leaving 20 bases between them. The CDR3 is made up of 18 amino acids. The data stem from a study of CD8+ T cells in alopecia areata. The authors extracted RNA and reverse transcribed it into cDNA as the sequencing template. The assay was immunoSEQ multiplex PCR, and TCRdb's table has in-frame clones only and misses some. The sample carries roughly 250,000 clones, about 62% recorded once. Noted treatment: oral pan-JAK inhibitor, 5-10 mg twice daily.

This chain uses TRBV7-9 with TRBJ2-3; D unresolved. The clonotype originates from a human donor with alopecia areata. The sample was CD4+ T cells sorted from blood, taken around week 54, from a patient treated with tofacitinib. CDR3 sequence (DNA): TGTGCCAGCAGCTTTCCCTCTTATCCCGTAACGGGCACAGATACGCAGTATTTT. Its translation is CASSFPSYPVTGTDTQYF.